This TCR beta chain was identified during a study of blood T cells in healthy people across ages. Turning to this clonotype: Its antigen is not identified.

The germline V gene has CDR1 DFQATT and CDR2 SNEGSKA (reference sequence). CDR3 length equals 12 residues. V lost 3 bases to trimming and J lost 6 bases, with 11 bases between them. Combining a sample-barcoded 5' primer with a J-beta primer mix, a second PCR ran for about 6 to 12 cycles. Via MiXCR, TCRdb re-called the 5' RACE reads, giving one row per CDR3 protein. The sample lists about 1.1 million distinct CDR3 sequences; roughly two fifths were seen once. Whole-study findings and limits: Age brought a roughly linear fall in TCR beta diversity measured per million T cells.

The rearrangement links TRBV20-1 to TRBJ1-1; D is undetermined. The TCR sequence derives from a man aged 18-30 years in good health. Sequencing used blood. The CDR3 DNA reads as TGCAGTGCTAGGCCCGGGAGCGCTGAAGCTTTCTTT. Residues: CSARPGSAEAFF.